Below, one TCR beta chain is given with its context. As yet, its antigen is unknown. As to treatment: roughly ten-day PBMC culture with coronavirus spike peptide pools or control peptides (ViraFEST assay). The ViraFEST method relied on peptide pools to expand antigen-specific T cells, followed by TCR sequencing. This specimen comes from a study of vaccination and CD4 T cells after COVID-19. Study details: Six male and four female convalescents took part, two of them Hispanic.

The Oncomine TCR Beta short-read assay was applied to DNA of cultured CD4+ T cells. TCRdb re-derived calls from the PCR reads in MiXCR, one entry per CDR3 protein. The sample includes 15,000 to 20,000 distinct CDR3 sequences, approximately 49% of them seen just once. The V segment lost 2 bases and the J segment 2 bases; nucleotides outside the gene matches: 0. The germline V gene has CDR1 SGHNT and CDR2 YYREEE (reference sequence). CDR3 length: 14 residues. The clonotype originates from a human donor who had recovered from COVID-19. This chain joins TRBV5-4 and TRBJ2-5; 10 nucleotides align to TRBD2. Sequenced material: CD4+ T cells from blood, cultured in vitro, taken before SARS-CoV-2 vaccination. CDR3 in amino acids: CASSFSGRQETQYF. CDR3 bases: TGTGCCAGCAGCTTTAGCGGGAGGCAAGAGACCCAGTACTTC.